The rows below give T cell receptor beta chains drawn from one sample of a study of shared clonotypes between healthy human individuals. Profiling relied on immunoSEQ multiplex PCR, and the TCRdb table lists in-frame clones only, not all of them. The table shows nearly 1,000,000 clones, with over 75% occurring only once. The sequenced sample consisted of memory CD4+ T cells sorted from blood. These receptor sequences come from a man between 18 and 29 years old in good health. Each CDR3 is given with its conserved first and last residue. Each record gives: CDR3 protein, CDR3 DNA, D gene, clone size, J gene, V gene. The D gene is left open where the match is weak. A row's size may be missing; if present it is once, few, many or a size class.

cdr3_aa: CASSYSKAGGPVNEQFF
cdr3_nt: TGTGCCAGCAGTTACTCGAAGGCGGGAGGGCCGGTTAATGAGCAGTTCTTC
d_call: TRBD2
clone_size: .
j_call: TRBJ2-1
v_call: TRBV6-7

cdr3_aa: CASGDRVNSPLHF
cdr3_nt: TGTGCCAGCGGGGACAGGGTTAATTCACCCCTCCACTTT
d_call: TRBD1
clone_size: .
j_call: TRBJ1-6
v_call: TRBV28

cdr3_aa: CASSPTMGSPLHF
cdr3_nt: TGTGCCAGCAGCCCTACTATGGGGTCACCCCTCCACTTT
d_call: .
clone_size: few
j_call: TRBJ1-6
v_call: TRBV7-3

cdr3_aa: CASSWDRLVSNQPQHF
cdr3_nt: TGTGCCAGCAGTTGGGACAGATTGGTGAGCAATCAGCCCCAGCATTTT
d_call: TRBD1
clone_size: .
j_call: TRBJ1-5
v_call: TRBV28

cdr3_aa: CASSALAGAQETQYF
cdr3_nt: TGTGCCAGCAGCGCCTTAGCGGGGGCGCAAGAGACCCAGTACTTC
d_call: TRBD2
clone_size: few
j_call: TRBJ2-5
v_call: TRBV9

cdr3_aa: CASSGQGAFEKLFF
cdr3_nt: TGTGCCAGCAGTGGACAGGGGGCCTTTGAAAAACTGTTTTTT
d_call: TRBD1
clone_size: many
j_call: TRBJ1-4
v_call: TRBV2

cdr3_aa: CASSFGVEAGVNEQYF
cdr3_nt: TGCGCCAGCAGCTTTGGAGTTGAAGCGGGGGTAAACGAGCAGTACTTC
d_call: TRBD2
clone_size: .
j_call: TRBJ2-7
v_call: TRBV5-1

cdr3_aa: CASSLDNEQFF
cdr3_nt: TGTGCCAGCAGCTTAGACAATGAGCAGTTCTTC
d_call: .
clone_size: few
j_call: TRBJ2-1
v_call: TRBV11-3

cdr3_aa: CASSVAGTGYSPLHF
cdr3_nt: TGTGCCAGCAGCGTAGCCGGGACAGGTTATTCACCCCTCCACTTT
d_call: TRBD1
clone_size: .
j_call: TRBJ1-6
v_call: TRBV9

cdr3_aa: CSVHERTEGHGYTF
cdr3_nt: TGCAGCGTTCACGAACGGACGGAGGGGCATGGCTACACCTTC
d_call: .
clone_size: few
j_call: TRBJ1-2
v_call: TRBV29-1

cdr3_aa: CASSDTRAFVNYGYTF
cdr3_nt: TGTGCCAGCAGTGACACAAGGGCATTTGTTAACTATGGCTACACCTTC
d_call: .
clone_size: .
j_call: TRBJ1-2
v_call: TRBV6-1

cdr3_aa: CASSQESGQFF
cdr3_nt: TGTGCCAGCAGCCAAGAGAGCGGGCAGTTCTTC
d_call: .
clone_size: .
j_call: TRBJ2-1
v_call: TRBV4-2

cdr3_aa: CASSQEGAGTGVLAKNIQYF
cdr3_nt: TGCGCCAGCAGCCAAGAAGGTGCCGGGACAGGCGTTTTAGCCAAAAACATTCAGTACTTC
d_call: TRBD1
clone_size: .
j_call: TRBJ2-4
v_call: TRBV4-1

cdr3_aa: CASSVTGQTLYGYTF
cdr3_nt: TGTGCCAGCAGCGTCACCGGACAGACCCTCTATGGCTACACCTTC
d_call: .
clone_size: .
j_call: TRBJ1-2
v_call: TRBV9

cdr3_aa: CASSEWGAVSGELFF
cdr3_nt: TGTGCCAGCAGTGAATGGGGGGCAGTGTCCGGGGAGCTGTTTTTT
d_call: .
clone_size: .
j_call: TRBJ2-2
v_call: TRBV6-1

cdr3_aa: CSTTSGQETQYF
cdr3_nt: TGCAGCACAACTAGCGGACAAGAGACCCAGTACTTC
d_call: TRBD2
clone_size: .
j_call: TRBJ2-5
v_call: TRBV29-1

cdr3_aa: CASSSDGAGEGEKLFF
cdr3_nt: TGTGCCAGCAGCTCCGACGGGGCAGGTGAAGGTGAAAAACTGTTTTTT
d_call: .
clone_size: .
j_call: TRBJ1-4
v_call: TRBV7-2

cdr3_aa: CASRVNQPQHF
cdr3_nt: TGTGCCAGCAGGGTCAATCAGCCCCAGCATTTT
d_call: .
clone_size: .
j_call: TRBJ1-5
v_call: TRBV2

cdr3_aa: CASSVEGFRTDTQYF
cdr3_nt: TGTGCCAGCAGCGTAGAAGGGTTCCGCACAGATACGCAGTATTTT
d_call: .
clone_size: .
j_call: TRBJ2-3
v_call: TRBV9

cdr3_aa: CASGGGPGELFF
cdr3_nt: TGTGCCAGCGGGGGTGGTCCCGGGGAGCTGTTTTTT
d_call: .
clone_size: .
j_call: TRBJ2-2
v_call: TRBV11-2

cdr3_aa: CASSLDKDRGTDTQYF
cdr3_nt: TGTGCCAGCAGCTTAGACAAGGACAGGGGCACAGATACGCAGTATTTT
d_call: TRBD1
clone_size: many
j_call: TRBJ2-3
v_call: TRBV7-8

cdr3_aa: CASSLLGGEPQHF
cdr3_nt: TGTGCCAGCAGCTTACTTGGGGGGGAGCCCCAGCATTTT
d_call: .
clone_size: .
j_call: TRBJ1-5
v_call: TRBV7-9

cdr3_aa: CASTWGPERYEQYF
cdr3_nt: TGTGCCAGCACTTGGGGGCCCGAGAGGTACGAGCAGTACTTC
d_call: .
clone_size: once
j_call: TRBJ2-7
v_call: TRBV5-5

cdr3_aa: CASRSQGNEQFF
cdr3_nt: TGTGCCAGCAGATCACAGGGAAATGAGCAGTTCTTC
d_call: .
clone_size: .
j_call: TRBJ2-1
v_call: TRBV5-6

cdr3_aa: CASSYSGSPDTQYF
cdr3_nt: TGCGCCAGCAGTTATAGCGGGAGTCCAGATACGCAGTATTTT
d_call: TRBD2
clone_size: .
j_call: TRBJ2-3
v_call: TRBV5-1

cdr3_aa: CASSSSASGGRNEQFF
cdr3_nt: TGTGCCAGCAGTTCCTCTGCTAGCGGGGGTCGCAATGAGCAGTTCTTC
d_call: TRBD2
clone_size: .
j_call: TRBJ2-1
v_call: TRBV28

cdr3_aa: CASSPLDRNYGYTF
cdr3_nt: TGTGCCAGCAGCCCGCTCGACAGGAACTATGGCTACACCTTC
d_call: .
clone_size: .
j_call: TRBJ1-2
v_call: TRBV5-6

cdr3_aa: CASSLASGGLSTDTQYF
cdr3_nt: TGCGCCAGCAGCTTGGCTAGCGGGGGCCTTAGCACAGATACGCAGTATTTT
d_call: TRBD2
clone_size: .
j_call: TRBJ2-3
v_call: TRBV5-1